This T cell receptor (beta chain) was identified during a study of cytomegalovirus exposure and HLA in healthy donors. The study ran its PCR with 60 Vbeta and 13 Jbeta primers. Clones were read by immunoSEQ multiplex PCR, and TCRdb kept only the in-frame ones, dropping some. This sample's table has some 71,000 clones. In regard to this clone: Its antigen is not identified.

Findings and limits, study-wide: Reported results showed that the classifier diagnosed cytomegalovirus status with high specificity and sensitivity. Later analysis placed DRB1 highest and HLA-C lowest in TCR association rates, which differed by HLA locus. Rarity marked most TCR sequences, yet some public TCRs occurred in many donors. For most subjects, TCR beta sequences were reported to predict HLA-A and HLA-B alleles with accuracy.

What was sequenced was PBMCs. This TCR derives from a woman aged 25-40 years in good health and CMV-seronegative.

The CDR3 bases are TGTGCCAGCAGCCCTAGGGAAAGGGGCCGTCAGCCCCAGCATTTT. It is translated as CASSPRERGRQPQHF. The chain joins TRBV6-5 to TRBJ1-5, with D possibly TRBD1 on 5 matching bases. CDR1 and CDR2 from the germline V gene are MNHEY and SVGAGI. V was clipped by 6 bases and J by 6 bases, with 18 bases between them. There are 15 residues in the CDR3.